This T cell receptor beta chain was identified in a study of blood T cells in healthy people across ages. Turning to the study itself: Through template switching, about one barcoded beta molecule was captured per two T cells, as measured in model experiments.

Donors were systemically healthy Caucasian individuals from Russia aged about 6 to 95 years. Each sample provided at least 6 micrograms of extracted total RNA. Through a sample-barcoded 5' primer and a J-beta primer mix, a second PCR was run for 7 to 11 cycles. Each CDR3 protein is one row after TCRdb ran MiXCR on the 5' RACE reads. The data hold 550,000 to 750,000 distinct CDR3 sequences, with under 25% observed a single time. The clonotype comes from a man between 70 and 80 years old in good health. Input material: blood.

CDR3 in DNA: TGTGCCAGCAGCCCGGGAAACGGTGTCTACGAGCAGTACTTC. This gives the protein CASSPGNGVYEQYF. The chain is built from TRBV3-1 and TRBJ2-5; D might be TRBD2 (5 bases). The J call may not be correct, given that the DNA end is closer to TRBJ2-7. This CDR3 has 14 amino acids. The V gene's germline CDR1 is LGHDT and CDR2 YNNKEL (reference sequence).